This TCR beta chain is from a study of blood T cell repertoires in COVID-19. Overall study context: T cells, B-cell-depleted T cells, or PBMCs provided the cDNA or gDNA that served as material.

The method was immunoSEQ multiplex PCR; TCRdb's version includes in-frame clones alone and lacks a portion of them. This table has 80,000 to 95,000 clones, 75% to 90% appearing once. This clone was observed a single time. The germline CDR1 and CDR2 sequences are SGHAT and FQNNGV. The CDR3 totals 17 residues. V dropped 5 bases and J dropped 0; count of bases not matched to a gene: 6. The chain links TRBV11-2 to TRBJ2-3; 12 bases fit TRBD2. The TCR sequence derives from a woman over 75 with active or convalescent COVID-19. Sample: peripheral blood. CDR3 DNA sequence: TGTGCCAGCAGCCGCCTAGCGGGAGGGCCGAGCACAGATACGCAGTATTTT. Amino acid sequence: CASSRLAGGPSTDTQYF.